The 7 T cell receptor beta chains below come from one sample, sequenced in a study of CD8+CD57+ T cells in acquired aplastic anemia. The patients chosen for sequencing had shown expansion of CD8+CD57+ cells (detected by flow cytometry). Genomic DNA provided the template from which TCR beta VDJ and CDR3 profiles were obtained. MiXCR, run by TCRdb on the reads, gives a single entry per CDR3 protein. The table shows hundreds of thousands of distinct CDR3 sequences, with more than 45% occurring only once. Specimen: sorted CD4+, CD8+, or CD8+CD57+ T cells (not recorded which) from PBMCs. The receptors were gathered from a human donor with aplastic anemia.

This clonotype has at least ten counts. The gene calls are TRBV6-2 or TRBV6-3 and TRBJ1-1, with D hard to call. The CDR3 contains 12 residues. The V and J ends lost 2 bases and 10 bases respectively, with 11 bases between them. Germline CDR1 and CDR2: MNHEY and SVGEGT. This chain's CDR3 is CASSYLTTRAFF. CDR3 DNA: TGTGCCAGCAGTTACCTTACGACGCGAGCTTTCTTT.

Many counts were recorded for this clonotype. The J gene is TRBJ1-1, the V gene TRBV20-1; D unresolved. Germline V gives CDR1 DFQATT, CDR2 SNEGSKA (reference sequence). V was pared by 3 bases and J by 4 bases, with 6 bases between. The CDR3 runs 11 residues. CDR3 in amino acids: CSARQATEAFF. CDR3 bases: TGCAGTGCTAGGCAGGCCACTGAAGCTTTCTTT.

The CDR3 DNA reads as TGTGCCAGCAGTTTATCGAACGGCGAGGCCTCCCTCGGGCAGTACTTC. This gives the protein CASSLSNGEASLGQYF. The rearrangement uses TRBV27 and TRBJ2-7; D unresolved. The V end was cut by 0 bases, the J end by 9 bases, with 21 bases between. The CDR3 extends over 16 amino acids. CDR1 and CDR2 from the germline V gene are MNHEY and SMNVEV (reference sequence).

The sample holds a few counts of this clonotype. The rearrangement uses TRBV27 and TRBJ2-7, with unresolved D. CDR1 MNHEY and CDR2 SMNVEV come from the germline V gene (reference sequence). This CDR3 is built from 13 residues. The V end lost 1 base, the J end lost 3 bases, and 7 bases lay between the germline ends. CDR3 sequence reads: CASSLWAGYEQYF. The CDR3 bases are TGTGCCAGCAGTTTATGGGCTGGCTACGAGCAGTACTTC.

The chain couples TRBV12-3 or TRBV12-4 to TRBJ2-1, with 7 bases lining up with TRBD2. The CDR3 has 10 residues. Trimming took 11 bases from V and 6 from J; bases not matched to a gene: 1. The CDR3 region is CAAGVNEQFF. The DNA of the CDR3 is TGTGCCGCGGGGGTCAATGAGCAGTTCTTC.

This clonotype was observed many times. The rearrangement links TRBV11-1 to TRBJ1-2, with TRBD1 as a possible D gene (6 bases). This CDR3 has 13 residues. Germline CDR1 SGHAT, CDR2 FQDESV (reference sequence). V shed 4 bases and J shed 5 bases, with 11 bases lying between them. DNA of the CDR3: TGTGCCAGCAGCTCGCAGGGGTTATATGGCTACACCTTC. It specifies CASSSQGLYGYTF.

This clonotype was seen a single time. CDR3 coding DNA: TGTGCCAGCAGCGTAGATGGGACAACGAGTTGGGGCTACACCTTC. It is translated as CASSVDGTTSWGYTF. This chain links TRBV9 with TRBJ1-2; a possible D gene is TRBD1 (6 bases). The CDR3 has 15 amino acids. V shed 0 bases and J shed 8 bases, with 17 bases lying between them. CDR1 and CDR2 from the germline V gene are SGDLS and YYNGEE.